The 25 T cell receptor beta chains listed next were all sequenced from one sample in a study of radiotherapy plus CTLA-4 blockade in lung cancer. Measured with immunoSEQ multiplex PCR; TCRdb has only the in-frame clones, and not every one. The repertoire consists of about 76,000 clones, with less than 85% occurring once and the leading ten covering approximately 0.77%. The starting material was peripheral blood, obtained from a patient treated with radiotherapy plus ipilimumab. These receptors originate from a human donor with non-small cell lung cancer who had stable disease on radiotherapy plus ipilimumab.

The chain combines TRBV7-3 with TRBJ2-1, with 8 bases matching TRBD2. Trimming took 5 bases from V and 8 from J; bases not matched to a gene: 11. CDR3 length: 15 amino acids. Germline V lookup: CDR1 SGHTA, CDR2 FQGTGA. The CDR3 sequence is CASSLTGTSIDEQFF. The CDR3 region has the DNA TGTGCCAGCAGCCTGACCGGGACTAGTATCGATGAGCAGTTCTTC.

The chain's CDR3 is CAWSVSAYEQYF. CDR3 DNA: TGTGCCTGGAGTGTAAGCGCCTACGAGCAGTACTTC. The chain is built from TRBV30 and TRBJ2-7; D uncertain. Germline CDR1 is GTSNPN and CDR2 is SVGIG (reference sequence). The CDR3 is 12 amino acids. Deletions cut 0 bases from V and 2 bases from J, with 5 bases between.

This clone has only one observation. The chain is built from TRBV11-2 and TRBJ2-7; no clear D gene. Per the germline V gene, CDR1 is SGHAT and CDR2 is FQNNGV. The CDR3 is made up of 11 amino acids. V lost 6 bases to trimming and J lost 4 bases, with 7 bases between them. CDR3 sequence: CASSPEYEQYF. The CDR3 DNA reads as TGTGCCAGCAGTCCCGAATACGAGCAGTACTTC.

The chain links TRBV2 to TRBJ1-4; D is undetermined. V lost 7 bases to trimming and J lost 7 bases, with 16 bases between them. The CDR3 loop spans 14 amino acids. Germline-derived CDR1 and CDR2 are SNHLY and FYNNEI. CDR3 sequence (DNA): TGTGCCAGCATGCGAGGCAGCCCAATTGAAAAACTGTTTTTT. It specifies CASMRGSPIEKLFF.

The chain employs TRBV6-4 and TRBJ2-5; possible D gene TRBD1, 6 bases. The ends were cut back, 2 bases at V and 5 bases at J, with 15 bases in the middle. Germline assignment: CDR1 MRHNA and CDR2 SNTAGT. CDR3 length equals 15 residues. The CDR3 loop reads CASSDTPAGVETQYF. DNA for the CDR3: TGTGCCAGCAGTGACACCCCCGCAGGGGTGGAGACCCAGTACTTC.

V gene TRBV7-2 combines with J gene TRBJ1-5; TRBD1 agrees at 9 bases. The V segment lost 5 bases and the J segment 6 bases; nucleotides outside the gene matches: 17. CDR1 is SGHTA and CDR2 is FQGNSA in the germline V gene. The length of the CDR3 is 18 residues. CDR3 DNA sequence: TGTGCCAGCAGCCCTGGTCCCGGGACAGGGTGGAGTGGTCAGCCCCAGCATTTT. It translates to CASSPGPGTGWSGQPQHF.

The CDR3 DNA follows: TGTGCCAGCAGTTACAAGACAGGGGAGACTGGAAACACCATATATTTT. Translating it yields CASSYKTGETGNTIYF. This sequence joins TRBV6-6 and TRBJ1-3; 8 bases match TRBD1. Germline loops: CDR1 MNHNY, CDR2 SVGAGI (reference sequence). V lost 2 bases and J lost 2; bases outside the gene matches: 5. There are 16 residues in the CDR3.

The V gene is TRBV29-1, the J gene TRBJ2-7, with no clear D. Trimming took 4 bases from V and 0 from J, leaving 10 bases between them. The CDR3 has 13 amino acids. The germline V gene has CDR1 SQVTM and CDR2 ANQGSEA. The DNA for the CDR3 is TGCAGCGTTGTCCCGGGTCGCTCCTACGAGCAGTACTTC. Translated, it gives CSVVPGRSYEQYF.

CDR3 DNA sequence: TGCGCCAGCAGCTCATCCGGGACAGCTAACTATGGCTACACCTTC. It specifies CASSSSGTANYGYTF. This rearrangement joins TRBV5-1 to TRBJ1-2, with TRBD1 matching 7 bases. The junction had 5 bases not matched to a gene; V was cut back by 3 bases and J by 0 bases. The CDR3 extends over 15 amino acids. The germline gives CDR1 SGHRS, CDR2 YFSETQ.

This chain uses TRBV28 with TRBJ1-5; possibly TRBD1 for D (5 bases). Trimming pared 1 base from V and 1 base from J, leaving 11 bases between. From germline, CDR1 is MDHEN and CDR2 SYDVKM. The CDR3 is 16 residues long. The CDR3 DNA reads TGTGCCAGCAGTTTATTACGGGGGTTGAGCAATCAGCCCCAGCATTTT. It codes for CASSLLRGLSNQPQHF. The full variable domain, completed using reference TRBV28 and TRBJ1-5, is DVKVTQSSRYLVKRTGEKVFLECVQDMDHENMFWYRQDPGLGLRLIYFSYDVKMKEKGDIPEGYSVSREKKERFSLILESASTNQTSMYLCASSLLRGLSNQPQHFGDGTRLSIL.

The rearrangement joins TRBV7-2 to TRBJ1-5; D gene uncertain. In germline, CDR1 is SGHTA, CDR2 FQGNSA. Trimming stripped 1 base from V and 4 bases from J, with 11 bases between. The CDR3 loop spans 15 amino acids. CDR3 residues: CASSLVQRGNQPQHF. CDR3 coding DNA: TGTGCCAGCAGCTTAGTTCAACGGGGTAATCAGCCCCAGCATTTT.

The rearrangement uses TRBV5-1 and TRBJ1-1; no clear D. Germline values: CDR1 SGHRS, CDR2 YFSETQ. The CDR3 spans 14 residues. Trimming pared 1 base from V and 1 base from J, leaving 8 bases between. The CDR3 region is CASSLSSQNTEAFF. CDR3 sequence (DNA): TGCGCCAGCAGCTTGAGTTCCCAGAACACTGAAGCTTTCTTT.

The genes are TRBV5-1 and TRBJ2-3; 8 nucleotides agree with TRBD2. The CDR3 has 17 amino acids. Germline-derived CDR1 and CDR2 are SGHRS and YFSETQ. V gave up 0 bases and J gave up 2 bases; unmatched junction bases: 8. In DNA form, the CDR3 reads TGCGCCAGCAGCTTGGCCCCGGGACTAGTGACCACAGATACGCAGTATTTT. It translates to CASSLAPGLVTTDTQYF. The full variable domain, completed using reference TRBV5-1 and TRBJ2-3, is KAGVTQTPRYLIKTRGQQVTLSCSPISGHRSVSWYQQTPGQGLQFLFEYFSETQRNKGNFPGRFSGRQFSNSRSEMNVSTLELGDSALYLCASSLAPGLVTTDTQYFGPGTRLTVL.

The CDR3 nucleotides are TGTGCCAGCAGTTCATACCTTGGACGTAGGATTCCTACGAATGAGCAGTTCTTC. This translates into CASSSYLGRRIPTNEQFF. The V and J genes are TRBV28 and TRBJ2-1, with unresolved D. CDR1 and CDR2 from the germline V gene are MDHEN and SYDVKM. The CDR3 sequence is 18 residues long. V was trimmed by 4 bases and J by 7 bases, leaving 26 bases between them.

The rearrangement uses TRBV15 and TRBJ2-7, with D uncertain. CDR1 is LNHNV, CDR2 YYDKDF, per germline (reference sequence). CDR3 length: 15 residues. V lost 9 bases and J 0 bases, leaving 18 bases between the germline ends. CDR3 nucleotide sequence: TGTGCCACTGCCGAGGACGGACGATACTCCTACGAGCAGTACTTC. Amino acid sequence: CATAEDGRYSYEQYF.

This rearrangement joins TRBV21-1 to TRBJ1-6; the listed D gene, TRBD1, was not tested against the DNA. TRBV21-1 is an annotated pseudogene. The CDR3 is 16 amino acids. CDR3 amino acids: CASSKRSRGSGSPLHF. CDR3 in DNA: TGTGCCAGCAGCAAACGATCCAGGGGATCCGGTTCACCCCTCCACTTT.

V is TRBV20-1 and J is TRBJ2-3, with D unclear. From germline, CDR1 is DFQATT and CDR2 SNEGSKA (reference sequence). The V and J ends lost 6 bases and 2 bases respectively, with 3 bases between them. The CDR3 has 10 residues. CDR3 residues: CSAATDTQYF. The CDR3 region has the DNA TGCAGTGCAGCCACAGATACGCAGTATTTT.

This clone was detected only once. V is TRBV2 and J is TRBJ1-2; TRBD1 might be the D (6 bases). The ends were cut back, 3 bases at V and 8 bases at J, with 16 bases in the middle. The CDR3 contains 14 residues. Germline loops: CDR1 SNHLY, CDR2 FYNNEI. This CDR3 reads CASSEMFAGAGYTF. The CDR3 DNA follows: TGTGCCAGCAGTGAGATGTTTGCAGGGGCCGGCTACACCTTC.

V is TRBV28 and J is TRBJ1-4; D may be TRBD1 (5 bases). Germline loops: CDR1 MDHEN, CDR2 SYDVKM. V lost 6 bases and J lost 6, with 14 bases in between. The CDR3 loop spans 14 amino acids. CDR3 loop: CASSLGGEDEKLFF. CDR3 in DNA: TGTGCCAGCAGCCTGGGGGGGGAGGATGAAAAACTGTTTTTT.

The chain combines TRBV5-1 with TRBJ2-1; 8 nucleotides agree with TRBD2. V lost 3 bases and J lost 0; bases outside the gene matches: 2. The CDR3 has 15 residues. CDR1 and CDR2 from the germline V gene are SGHRS and YFSETQ. CDR3 region: CASSSGGGSYNEQFF. Here the CDR3 DNA reads TGCGCCAGCAGCTCGGGAGGGGGCTCCTACAATGAGCAGTTCTTC.

The rearrangement uses TRBV9 and TRBJ2-5; 8 nucleotides line up with TRBD2. V trimming: 0 bases; J trimming: 5 bases; junction bases outside the gene matches: 6. Germline CDR1 and CDR2: SGDLS and YYNGEE. CDR3 length: 15 amino acids. The CDR3 bases are TGTGCCAGCAGCGTAGAGGGGACTAGAGGGGAGACCCAGTACTTC. Residues: CASSVEGTRGETQYF.

The rearrangement uses TRBV5-1 and TRBJ2-1; unclear D gene. The CDR3 runs 13 residues. The ends were cut back, 4 bases at V and 2 bases at J, with 7 bases in the middle. Germline V CDR1 and CDR2: SGHRS, YFSETQ. The DNA of the CDR3 is TGCGCCAGCAGCCCACGGCCCTACAATGAGCAGTTCTTC. Residues: CASSPRPYNEQFF.

This clone appeared once. This sequence joins TRBV27 and TRBJ2-4; 8 bases align to TRBD2. V lost 0 bases and J lost 5; bases outside the gene matches: 6. Germline V CDR1 and CDR2: MNHEY, SMNVEV (reference sequence). CDR3 length: 16 amino acids. The CDR3 spells CASSLSSSGTQNIQYF. The CDR3 coding sequence is TGTGCCAGCAGTTTATCCAGTAGCGGGACTCAAAACATTCAGTACTTC.

J is TRBJ2-7 and V is TRBV28, with D hard to call. V lost 8 bases and J lost 2, with 7 bases in between. The CDR3 sequence is 11 residues long. Per germline, CDR1 MDHEN and CDR2 SYDVKM. This CDR3 is CASSQPYEQYF. CDR3 bases: TGTGCCAGCTCCCAACCCTACGAGCAGTACTTC.

The rearrangement uses TRBV21-1 and TRBJ1-5. TRBV21-1 has pseudogene status. The CDR3 runs 15 residues. CDR3 region: CASYGRARRHQPQHF. The CDR3 DNA reads TGTGCCAGCTATGGGAGGGCGAGACGACATCAGCCCCAGCATTTT.